These 32 T cell receptor beta chains came from one sample sequenced in a study of chemoradiotherapy in HPV16-positive cancers. The data were produced by immunoSEQ multiplex PCR, yet TCRdb's version contains in-frame clones alone and is incomplete. This table holds over 9,000 clones, 84% found once. Source: blood, taken from a patient who underwent chemoradiotherapy. Source of these receptors: a human donor with HPV-associated anogenital cancer.

The V call is TRBV15, the J call TRBJ2-1, with TRBD1 as a possible D gene (5 bases). Germline V gene sequence: CDR1 LNHNV, CDR2 YYDKDF (reference sequence). The CDR3 sequence is 15 residues long. The germline V and J ends were trimmed by 5 bases and 2 bases, with 13 bases remaining between them. CDR3 loop: CATSLQDSTYNEQFF. The CDR3 DNA reads TGTGCCACCAGCCTACAAGACAGTACCTACAATGAGCAGTTCTTC.

The rearrangement joins TRBV9 to TRBJ1-5; D remains ambiguous. The ends were cut back, 0 bases at V and 2 bases at J, with 9 bases in the middle. The CDR3 has 15 amino acids. Germline-derived CDR1 and CDR2 are SGDLS and YYNGEE. CDR3 nucleotides: TGTGCCAGCAGCGTAGGTGGACTTGGCAATCAGCCCCAGCATTTT. Translated: CASSVGGLGNQPQHF.

The chain joins TRBV5-4 to TRBJ2-6; D gene uncertain. The germline V gene encodes CDR1 SGHNT and CDR2 YYREEE (reference sequence). The V gene lost 0 bases and the J gene lost 0 bases, with 4 bases spanning the gap. The CDR3 is 15 residues long. DNA of the CDR3: TGTGCCAGCAGCTTGGGAGACTCTGGGGCCAACGTCCTGACTTTC. Residues: CASSLGDSGANVLTF.

This clone was seen only a few times. This chain uses TRBV28 with TRBJ1-2, with 8 bases fitting TRBD1. J gave up 1 base and V 1 base, and 8 bases lay outside the gene matches. The CDR3 consists of 17 residues. Germline lookup yields CDR1 MDHEN and CDR2 SYDVKM. The CDR3 nucleotides are TGTGCCAGCAGTTTATTCACAGGGGGAAGAATTAACTATGGCTACACCTTC. It codes for CASSLFTGGRINYGYTF.

The CDR3 is CASSLGSSLVDNEQFF. DNA for the CDR3: TGTGCCAGCAGCTTAGGATCCAGCCTTGTAGACAATGAGCAGTTCTTC. The chain joins TRBV11-3 to TRBJ2-1, with D unclear. Trimming pared 1 base from V and 5 bases from J, leaving 15 bases between. Germline values: CDR1 SGHNT, CDR2 YENEEA. The CDR3 is 16 residues long. The entire variable domain, with the rest obtained from reference TRBV11-3 and TRBJ2-1, is as follows: EAGVVQSPRYKIIEKKQPVAFWCNPISGHNTLYWYLQNLGQGPELLIRYENEEAVDDSQLPKDRFSAERLKGVDSTLKIQPAELGDSAVYLCASSLGSSLVDNEQFFGPGTRLTVL.

The chain is built from TRBV7-9 and TRBJ1-2, with D perhaps matching TRBD1 (5 bases). The CDR3 covers 13 residues. Germline CDR1 reads SEHNR; CDR2 reads FQNEAQ (reference sequence). V was shortened by 1 base and J by 4 bases, with 7 bases between the two germline ends. The CDR3 reads CASSLGGTYGYTF. As DNA, the CDR3 is TGTGCCAGCAGCTTAGGAGGGACCTATGGCTACACCTTC.

The V gene is TRBV18, the J gene TRBJ1-3, with D perhaps matching TRBD1 (6 bases). Trimming removed 2 bases from V and 0 bases from J, with 11 bases in between. The germline V gene encodes CDR1 KGHSH and CDR2 LQKENI. This CDR3 region has 16 residues. The CDR3 loop is CASSPTGQYSGNTIYF. CDR3 sequence (DNA): TGTGCCAGCTCACCAACAGGACAGTACTCTGGAAACACCATATATTTT.

The chain recombines TRBV2 with TRBJ2-1; D might be TRBD1 or TRBD2, each matching 5 bases. The V gene's germline CDR1 is SNHLY and CDR2 FYNNEI. This CDR3 contains 13 residues. V gave up 5 bases and J gave up 3 bases, with 8 bases separating them. CDR3 sequence: CASSRDGYNEQFF. CDR3 DNA sequence: TGTGCCAGCAGTCGGGACGGCTACAATGAGCAGTTCTTC. The full variable domain, with the rest looked up from reference TRBV2 and TRBJ2-1, is EPEVTQTPSHQVTQMGQEVILRCVPISNHLYFYWYRQILGQKVEFLVSFYNNEISEKSEIFDDQFSVERPDGSNFTLKIRSTKLEDSAMYFCASSRDGYNEQFFGPGTRLTVL.

V is TRBV29-1 and J is TRBJ1-2; D is possibly TRBD1 (5 bases). Between the trimmed V and J ends, which lost 7 bases and 2 bases, there was a span of 14 bases. The CDR3 is 13 amino acids. Germline V gene lookup returns CDR1 SQVTM and CDR2 ANQGSEA. CDR3 amino acids: CSAGRQGNYGYTF. CDR3 DNA: TGCAGCGCCGGGCGTCAGGGAAACTATGGCTACACCTTC.

V and J are TRBV29-1 and TRBJ2-7; D is ambiguous. The CDR3 consists of 17 residues. CDR1 is SQVTM and CDR2 is ANQGSEA in the germline V gene. Trimming stripped 2 bases from V and 3 bases from J, with 23 bases between. The CDR3, as DNA: TGCAGCGTTGAAATAGTAAGTCCCAACCGGATCGACTACGAGCAGTACTTC. This sequence encodes CSVEIVSPNRIDYEQYF.

This rearrangement joins TRBV5-8 to TRBJ2-1, with D perhaps TRBD1 (6 bases). With 2 bases removed from V and 8 bases from J, the gap between germline ends came to 8 bases. The CDR3 spans 12 residues. CDR1 SGHTS and CDR2 YDEGEE come from the germline V gene. The CDR3 DNA sequence: TGTGCCAGCAGCTTTACAGGGTATGAGCAGTTCTTC. Amino acid sequence: CASSFTGYEQFF.

The rearrangement links TRBV6-6 to TRBJ2-7, with D possibly matching TRBD1 (5 bases). Germline CDR1 reads MNHNY; CDR2 reads SVGAGI (reference sequence). The V end was cut by 2 bases, the J end by 6 bases, with 8 bases between. This CDR3 spans 12 amino acids. CDR3 nucleotides: TGTGCCAGCAGTTACCTGACAGCCGAGCAGTACTTC. It yields the protein CASSYLTAEQYF.

This clone was observed a single time. The J gene is TRBJ1-2, the V gene TRBV19, with D maybe TRBD1 (5 bases). The V end lost 1 base, the J end lost 2 bases, and 14 bases lay between the germline ends. The CDR3 sequence is 16 residues long. CDR1 LNHDA and CDR2 SQIVND come from the germline V gene (reference sequence). In DNA form, the CDR3 reads TGTGCCAGTAGTATAGGGTTAGTCGGGGGAAACTATGGCTACACCTTC. Protein product: CASSIGLVGGNYGYTF.

There are a few counts of this clone. The chain carries TRBV19 and TRBJ2-7; tentatively, D is TRBD1 (7 bases). This CDR3 has 14 residues. Trimming removed 5 bases from V and 5 bases from J, with 16 bases in between. Germline-derived CDR1 and CDR2 are LNHDA and SQIVND (reference sequence). This CDR3 reads CASSPPAGGNEQYF. The DNA of the CDR3 is TGTGCCAGTAGTCCCCCGGCAGGGGGGAACGAGCAGTACTTC.

This rearrangement joins TRBV5-1 to TRBJ2-2; 8 nucleotides align to TRBD1. CDR3 length equals 17 residues. Trimming at V came to 0 bases and at J to 1 base, leaving 5 bases not matched to a gene. Germline loops: CDR1 SGHRS, CDR2 YFSETQ. CDR3 protein: CASSLVGQGLNTGELFF. DNA for the CDR3: TGCGCCAGCAGCTTGGTCGGACAGGGTCTGAACACCGGGGAGCTGTTTTTT.

This chain connects TRBV4-3 to TRBJ1-3, with TRBD1 as a possible D gene (6 bases). Germline CDR1 is LGHNA and CDR2 is YSLEER. V was pared by 0 bases and J by 0 bases, with 15 bases between. The CDR3 totals 18 residues. CDR3 bases: TGCGCCAGCAGCCAAGAGATGGGGGCCCTCCCCTCTGGAAACACCATATATTTT. This gives the protein CASSQEMGALPSGNTIYF.

This clone was observed a single time. The rearrangement uses TRBV19 and TRBJ1-1; 10 bases map to TRBD1. The CDR3 length is 16 residues. Trimming at V came to 5 bases and at J to 5 bases, leaving 11 bases not matched to a gene. Per the germline V gene, CDR1 is LNHDA and CDR2 is SQIVND (reference sequence). The CDR3 DNA is TGTGCCAGTAGTCCCGGGGACAGGGGAGTTCTTACTGAAGCTTTCTTT. As protein: CASSPGDRGVLTEAFF.

The V call is TRBV6-1, the J call TRBJ1-5; 10 bases line up with TRBD1. The CDR3 consists of 14 residues. Germline V gives CDR1 MNHNS, CDR2 SASEGT. The V and J ends lost 4 bases and 4 bases, in that order; junction bases with no gene match: 1. The CDR3 DNA reads TGTGCCAGCAGTGGGACAGGGGGTAATCAGCCCCAGCATTTT. Protein product: CASSGTGGNQPQHF.

V usage is TRBV6-6 and J usage is TRBJ2-3, with 7 bases identical to TRBD1. The V gene end was trimmed by 6 bases and the J gene end by 3 bases; junction bases not matched to a gene: 9. The CDR3 is made up of 15 amino acids. Germline CDR1 and CDR2: MNHNY and SVGAGI (reference sequence). Written as DNA, the CDR3 is TGTGCCAGCAGCCAACAGGGGTTGGGAACAGATACGCAGTATTTT. It yields the protein CASSQQGLGTDTQYF.

The gene calls are TRBV5-1 and TRBJ2-7; 9 bases agree with TRBD1. Germline V gene lookup returns CDR1 SGHRS and CDR2 YFSETQ. With 3 bases clipped from V and 5 bases from J, the junction kept 9 bases outside the gene matches. The CDR3 spans 15 residues. The CDR3 DNA reads as TGCGCCAGCAGCTCACCTGGGACAGGGTCTCACGAGCAGTACTTC. It specifies CASSSPGTGSHEQYF. The full variable domain, in which reference TRBV5-1 and TRBJ2-7 provide the parts outside the CDR3, is KAGVTQTPRYLIKTRGQQVTLSCSPISGHRSVSWYQQTPGQGLQFLFEYFSETQRNKGNFPGRFSGRQFSNSRSEMNVSTLELGDSALYLCASSSPGTGSHEQYFGPGTRLTVT.

The V gene is TRBV27, the J gene TRBJ1-2; 9 nucleotides line up with TRBD1. From germline, CDR1 is MNHEY and CDR2 SMNVEV (reference sequence). Germline trimming cut 1 base from V and 3 bases from J; bases unmatched to any gene: 9. This CDR3 comprises 17 residues. DNA of the CDR3: TGTGCCAGCAGTTTATTAGGCGGACAGGGGCCAGACTATGGCTACACCTTC. Protein product: CASSLLGGQGPDYGYTF.

The rearrangement joins TRBV18 to TRBJ1-6; TRBD1 agrees at 9 bases. Trimming took 4 bases from V and 8 from J; bases not matched to a gene: 3. This CDR3 contains 14 residues. Germline CDR1 is KGHSH and CDR2 is LQKENI. CDR3 region: CASSLDRGDSPLHF. CDR3 coding DNA: TGTGCCAGCTCACTTGACAGGGGGGATTCACCCCTCCACTTT.

In this sample, this clone turned up a few times. The chain combines TRBV7-6 with TRBJ1-6, with D possibly matching TRBD1 (6 bases). Germline V CDR1 and CDR2: SGHVS, FNYEAQ. The V end was cut by 5 bases, the J end by 2 bases, with 13 bases between. The CDR3 extends over 16 amino acids. The CDR3 DNA reads as TGTGCCAGCAGCCCAGGGGCTGGCGCCTATAATTCACCCCTCCACTTT. It codes for CASSPGAGAYNSPLHF.

J is TRBJ1-2 and V is TRBV6-4; 10 bases fit TRBD1. Germline CDR1 reads MRHNA; CDR2 reads SNTAGT. V trimming: 3 bases; J trimming: 7 bases; junction bases outside the gene matches: 5. The CDR3 consists of 14 residues. The CDR3 loop is CASSETGGAGGYTF. CDR3 nucleotide sequence: TGTGCCAGCAGTGAGACAGGGGGCGCAGGTGGCTACACCTTC.

This clone was observed a few times. V is TRBV5-1 and J is TRBJ1-5; possible D gene TRBD1, 6 bases. Trimming shortened V by 1 base and J by 5 bases, and 10 bases separated the two germline ends. Germline assignment: CDR1 SGHRS and CDR2 YFSETQ. The CDR3 sequence is 14 residues long. The CDR3 coding sequence is TGCGCCAGCAGCTTGACAGGGCGGGATCAGCCCCAGCATTTT. Its protein is CASSLTGRDQPQHF.

This sequence joins TRBV7-6 and TRBJ2-5; TRBD2 aligns across 8 bases. Germline trimming cut 3 bases from V and 4 bases from J; bases unmatched to any gene: 13. This CDR3 contains 17 residues. CDR1 is SGHVS, CDR2 FNYEAQ, per germline. In DNA, the CDR3 is TGTGCCAGCAGCTTTTTACCTAACGGGGGGGAAGGAGAGACCCAGTACTTC. It codes for CASSFLPNGGEGETQYF.

This clone was picked up a small number of times. The V call is TRBV5-1, the J call TRBJ2-5, with TRBD2 identical over 7 bases. The CDR3 is 15 residues long. Trimming removed 4 bases from V and 2 bases from J; junction bases left unmatched: 8. Germline V lookup: CDR1 SGHRS, CDR2 YFSETQ. CDR3 sequence (DNA): TGCGCCAGCAGCCTTCAAGCGGGGTCACAAGAGACCCAGTACTTC. Protein product: CASSLQAGSQETQYF.

For the CDR3, the DNA is TGTGCCACCAGCATAGGACAGGGTGGAGGTTACGAGCAGTACTTC. It specifies CATSIGQGGGYEQYF. This chain connects TRBV15 to TRBJ2-7, with 8 bases that match TRBD1. Losses at the gene ends were 4 bases for V and 4 bases for J; bases not matched to a gene: 9. The V gene's germline CDR1 is LNHNV and CDR2 YYDKDF (reference sequence). This CDR3 contains 15 residues.

CDR3 sequence: CASSQERRTGELFF. The DNA of the CDR3 is TGTGCCAGCAGCCAAGAGCGGAGAACCGGGGAGCTGTTTTTT. The J gene is TRBJ2-2, the V gene TRBV14; no firm D call. This CDR3 is 14 amino acids long. From germline, CDR1 is SGHDN and CDR2 FVKESK. V lost 0 bases to trimming and J lost 5 bases, with 7 bases between them.

This CDR3 reads CASSPFGSGASEQYF. In DNA, the CDR3 is TGTGCCAGCAGTCCCTTCGGCAGTGGGGCATCCGAGCAGTACTTC. This chain uses TRBV27 with TRBJ2-5, with a possible D match to TRBD1 (5 bases). The J call is in doubt because the DNA end fits TRBJ2-7 better. The CDR3 consists of 15 residues. Germline V gene sequence: CDR1 MNHEY, CDR2 SMNVEV (reference sequence).

The chain links TRBV5-1 to TRBJ1-3, with D unresolved. The CDR3 loop spans 13 amino acids. V lost 7 bases to trimming and J lost 2 bases, with 10 bases between them. Germline loops: CDR1 SGHRS, CDR2 YFSETQ. The CDR3 bases are TGCGCCAGCTCCGCGGTTACTGGAAACACCATATATTTT. Its protein is CASSAVTGNTIYF.

The V and J genes are TRBV27 and TRBJ1-2, with D possibly TRBD1 on 5 matching bases. The CDR3 loop spans 16 amino acids. The V end lost 6 bases, the J end lost 2 bases, and 19 bases lay between the germline ends. The germline V gene has CDR1 MNHEY and CDR2 SMNVEV (reference sequence). The CDR3 DNA reads TGTGCCAGCAGCCGCGTGGGACGGATTTTAAACTATGGCTACACCTTC. Its protein is CASSRVGRILNYGYTF.